This TCR beta chain stems from a study of OX40 agonist ivuxolimab in advanced cancers. Findings and limits, study-wide: Blood T cells, both CD4+ and CD8+, expanded clonally by week 6 at 0.1 to 3.0 mg/kg.

Details on this clone: What it binds is unknown.

TCRdb's copy holds only in-frame clones and misses some; the assay was immunoSEQ multiplex PCR. The sample carries some 16,000 clones, 75% to 90% recorded once. The CDR3 loop spans 17 amino acids. In germline, CDR1 is MDHEN, CDR2 SYDVKM. V was clipped by 6 bases and J by 5 bases; unmatched bases: 13. The TCR comes from an adult with an advanced solid tumor such as melanoma, head and neck, liver or kidney cancer. The sequenced sample was CD4+ or CD8+ T cells sorted from blood, obtained in a trial of the OX40 agonist ivuxolimab. This chain joins TRBV28 and TRBJ1-5; 10 bases fit TRBD1. The CDR3 here is CASSPDRGDYQDQPQHF. CDR3 bases: TGTGCCAGCAGCCCGGACAGGGGGGACTATCAGGATCAGCCCCAGCATTTT.